What follows describes a single TCR beta chain. This sample stems from a study of blood T cell repertoires in COVID-19. About the study: Collection of acute and convalescent COVID-19 samples took place in the United States, Italy and Spain. PBMCs, B-cell-depleted T cells, or T cells provided the cDNA or gDNA that made up the material.

This CDR3 spans 17 amino acids. Trimming took off 4 bases at V and 1 base at J, with 19 bases between the two ends. The germline CDR1 and CDR2 sequences are LGHDT and YNNKEL (reference sequence). Original data processing: How many nucleated cells were present was estimated from reference gene primer amplification. Profiled with immunoSEQ multiplex PCR; TCRdb holds only in-frame clones, not every one. The D gene and trimming were derived from the DNA, and the V and J assignments and clone size from that table. The sample contains under 300,000 clones, around 90% of which appear only once. Sequencing was carried out using peripheral blood. The TCR was taken from a woman in her forties who had recovered from COVID-19. V and J are TRBV3-1 (or the pseudogene TRBV3-2) and TRBJ2-5; D is possibly TRBD1 (6 bases). The CDR3: CASSRPPDGQPQETQYF. The CDR3 DNA sequence: TGTGCCAGCAGCCGTCCCCCTGATGGACAGCCCCAAGAGACCCAGTACTTC.